This T cell receptor beta chain was sequenced for a study of immune evolution from preneoplasia to lung adenocarcinoma. Regarding this clone: Its antigen is not identified.

Method: immunoSEQ multiplex PCR; TCRdb's copy keeps in-frame clones and lacks some. The sample has 5,500 or so clones, around 80% seen once. Study-wide points: Normal lung had highest clonality; later lesions appeared denser, more diverse. Top clone frequencies peaked in normal lung, apparently declining through invasive adenocarcinoma.

Material: FFPE normal lung tissue adjacent to the tumor. The sequence was collected from a person between 50 and 69 years old with lung adenocarcinoma.

CDR3 residues: CASSSLGRDLDTQYF. The DNA for the CDR3 is TGTGCCAGCAGCTCCCTGGGGAGGGACCTAGATACGCAGTATTTT. The gene calls are TRBV7-3 and TRBJ2-3, with 7 bases aligning to TRBD2. Germline-derived CDR1 and CDR2 are SGHTA and FQGTGA. Unmatched junction bases numbered 9, after V lost 4 bases and J lost 5 bases. The CDR3 loop spans 15 amino acids.